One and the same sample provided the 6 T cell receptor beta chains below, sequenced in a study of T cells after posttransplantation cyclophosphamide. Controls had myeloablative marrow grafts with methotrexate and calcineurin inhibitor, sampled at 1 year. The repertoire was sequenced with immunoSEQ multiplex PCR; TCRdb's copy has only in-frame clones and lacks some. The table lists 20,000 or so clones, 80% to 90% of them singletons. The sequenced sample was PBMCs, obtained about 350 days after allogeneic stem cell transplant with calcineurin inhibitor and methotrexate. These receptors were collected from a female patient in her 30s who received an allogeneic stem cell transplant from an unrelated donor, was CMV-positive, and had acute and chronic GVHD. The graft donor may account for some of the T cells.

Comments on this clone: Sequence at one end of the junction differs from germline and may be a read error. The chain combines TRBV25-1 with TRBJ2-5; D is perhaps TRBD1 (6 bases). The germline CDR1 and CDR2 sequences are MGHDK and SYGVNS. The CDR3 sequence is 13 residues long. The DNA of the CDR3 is TGTGCCAGCAGCCCCCCGGGACAAGGGACCCAGTACTTC. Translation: CASSPPGQGTQYF.

CDR3 DNA: TGTGCCACCGCCGGGACTAGCGTATTAGCCAAAAACATTCAGTACTTC. Encoded protein: CATAGTSVLAKNIQYF. The genes are TRBV15 and TRBJ2-4; 10 nucleotides agree with TRBD2. The trim removed 8 bases at V and 0 bases at J, leaving 7 bases unmatched. The CDR3 is made up of 16 amino acids. The germline V gene encodes CDR1 LNHNV and CDR2 YYDKDF (reference sequence).

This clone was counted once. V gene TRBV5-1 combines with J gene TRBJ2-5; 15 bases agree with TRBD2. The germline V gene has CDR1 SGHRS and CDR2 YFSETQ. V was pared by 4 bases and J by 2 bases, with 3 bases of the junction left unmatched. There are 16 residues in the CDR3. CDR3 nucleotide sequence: TGCGCCAGCAGCATCGGGACTAGCGGGGGGCAAGAGACCCAGTACTTC. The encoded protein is CASSIGTSGGQETQYF. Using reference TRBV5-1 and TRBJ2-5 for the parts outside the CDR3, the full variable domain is KAGVTQTPRYLIKTRGQQVTLSCSPISGHRSVSWYQQTPGQGLQFLFEYFSETQRNKGNFPGRFSGRQFSNSRSEMNVSTLELGDSALYLCASSIGTSGGQETQYFGPGTRLLVL.

The CDR3 nucleotides read TGTGCCATCGGGACTAGCTTAGGGGTAGATACGCAGTATTTT. Encoded protein: CAIGTSLGVDTQYF. This chain links TRBV10-3 with TRBJ2-3, with 9 nucleotides matching TRBD2. Trimming cost V 8 bases and J 5 bases; bases outside gene matches: 8. Germline V gene lookup returns CDR1 ENHRY and CDR2 SYGVKD. This CDR3 region has 14 residues.

CDR3 loop: CASSLPGLGYEQYF. Written as DNA, the CDR3 is TGTGCCAGCAGCTTGCCAGGGTTAGGCTACGAGCAGTACTTC. This chain joins TRBV5-6 and TRBJ2-7, with D perhaps matching TRBD1 (5 bases). Trimming took 1 base from V and 3 from J, leaving 11 bases between them. The CDR3 consists of 14 residues. CDR1 and CDR2 from the germline V gene are SGHDT and YYEEEE.

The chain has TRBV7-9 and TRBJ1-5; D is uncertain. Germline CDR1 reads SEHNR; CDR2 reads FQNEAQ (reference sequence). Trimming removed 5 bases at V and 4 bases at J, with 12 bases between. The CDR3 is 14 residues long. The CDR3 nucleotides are TGTGCCAGCAGCGTAGTGGGCGATAATCAGCCCCAGCATTTT. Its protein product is CASSVVGDNQPQHF.